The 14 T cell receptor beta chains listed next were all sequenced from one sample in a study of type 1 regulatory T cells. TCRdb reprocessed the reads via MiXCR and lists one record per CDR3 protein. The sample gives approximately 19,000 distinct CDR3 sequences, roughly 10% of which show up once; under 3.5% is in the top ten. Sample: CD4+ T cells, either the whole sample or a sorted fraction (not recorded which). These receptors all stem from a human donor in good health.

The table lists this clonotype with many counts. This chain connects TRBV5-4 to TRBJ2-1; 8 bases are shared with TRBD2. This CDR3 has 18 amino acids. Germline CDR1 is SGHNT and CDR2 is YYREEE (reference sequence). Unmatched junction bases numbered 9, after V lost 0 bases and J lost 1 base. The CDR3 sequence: CASSLGPSGPDSYNEQFF. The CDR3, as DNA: TGTGCCAGCAGCTTGGGACCTAGCGGGCCGGATTCCTACAATGAGCAGTTCTTC.

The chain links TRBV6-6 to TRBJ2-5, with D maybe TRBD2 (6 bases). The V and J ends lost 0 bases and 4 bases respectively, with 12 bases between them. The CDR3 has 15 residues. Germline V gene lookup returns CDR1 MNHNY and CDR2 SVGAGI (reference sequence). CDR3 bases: TGTGCCAGCAGTTACTCAAGATCGCGGGGAGAGACCCAGTACTTC. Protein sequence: CASSYSRSRGETQYF.

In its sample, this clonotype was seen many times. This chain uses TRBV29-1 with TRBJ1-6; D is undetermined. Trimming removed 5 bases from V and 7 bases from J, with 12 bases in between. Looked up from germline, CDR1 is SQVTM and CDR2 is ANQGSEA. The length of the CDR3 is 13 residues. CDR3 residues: CSVRVQQNSPLHF. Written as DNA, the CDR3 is TGCAGCGTTCGGGTCCAACAGAATTCACCCCTCCACTTT.

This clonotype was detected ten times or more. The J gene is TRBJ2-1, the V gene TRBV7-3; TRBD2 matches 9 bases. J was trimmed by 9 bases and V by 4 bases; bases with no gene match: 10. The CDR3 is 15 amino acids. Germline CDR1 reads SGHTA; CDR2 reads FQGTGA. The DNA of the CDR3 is TGTGCCAGCAGCTCGATGGCGACTAGCGGTGGTGAGCAGTTCTTC. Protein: CASSSMATSGGEQFF. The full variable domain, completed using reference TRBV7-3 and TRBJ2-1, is GAGVSQTPSNKVTEKGKYVELRCDPISGHTALYWYRQSLGQGPEFLIYFQGTGAADDSGLPNDRFFAVRPEGSVSTLKIQRTERGDSAVYLCASSSMATSGGEQFFGPGTRLTVL.

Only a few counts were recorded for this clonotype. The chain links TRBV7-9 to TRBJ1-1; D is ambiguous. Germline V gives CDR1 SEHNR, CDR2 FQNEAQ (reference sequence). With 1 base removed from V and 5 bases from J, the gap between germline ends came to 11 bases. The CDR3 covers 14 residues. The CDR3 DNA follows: TGTGCCAGCAGCTTAGGCGCAGGTAGTACTGAAGCTTTCTTT. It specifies CASSLGAGSTEAFF.

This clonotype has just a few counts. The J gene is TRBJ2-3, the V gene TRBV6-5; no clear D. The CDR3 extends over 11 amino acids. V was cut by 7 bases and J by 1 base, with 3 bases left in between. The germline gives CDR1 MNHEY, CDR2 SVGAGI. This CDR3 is CASTRTDTQYF. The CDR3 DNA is TGTGCCAGCACCCGCACAGATACGCAGTATTTT.

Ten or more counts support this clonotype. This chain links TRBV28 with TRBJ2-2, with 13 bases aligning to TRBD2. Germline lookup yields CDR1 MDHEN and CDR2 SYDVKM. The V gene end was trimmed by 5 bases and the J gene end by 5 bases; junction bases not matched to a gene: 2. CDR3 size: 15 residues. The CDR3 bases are TGTGCCAGCAGTACGACTAGCGGGGGGACCGGGGAGCTGTTTTTT. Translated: CASSTTSGGTGELFF. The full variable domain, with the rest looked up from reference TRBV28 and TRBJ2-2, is DVKVTQSSRYLVKRTGEKVFLECVQDMDHENMFWYRQDPGLGLRLIYFSYDVKMKEKGDIPEGYSVSREKKERFSLILESASTNQTSMYLCASSTTSGGTGELFFGEGSRLTVL.

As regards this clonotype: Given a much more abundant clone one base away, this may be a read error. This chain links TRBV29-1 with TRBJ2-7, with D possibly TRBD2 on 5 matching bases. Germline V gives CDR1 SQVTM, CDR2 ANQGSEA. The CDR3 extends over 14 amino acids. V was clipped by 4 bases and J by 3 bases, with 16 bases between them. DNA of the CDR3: TGCAGCGTTGGCGCGGACGGCCGGGGCTACGAGCAGTACTTC. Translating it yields CSVGADGRGYEQYF.

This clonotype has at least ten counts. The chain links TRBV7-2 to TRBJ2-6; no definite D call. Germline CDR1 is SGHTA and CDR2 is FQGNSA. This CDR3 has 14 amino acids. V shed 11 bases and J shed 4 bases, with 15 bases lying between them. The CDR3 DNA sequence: TGTGCCTGCTCCAAAACCCTCGGGGCCAACGTCCTGACTTTC. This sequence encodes CACSKTLGANVLTF.

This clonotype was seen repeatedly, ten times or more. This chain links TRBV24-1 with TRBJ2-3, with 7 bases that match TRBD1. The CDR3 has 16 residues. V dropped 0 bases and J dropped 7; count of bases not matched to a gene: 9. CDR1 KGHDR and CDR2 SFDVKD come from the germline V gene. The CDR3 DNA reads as TGTGCCACCAGTGATTTGCACAGGGGTGGCTTAAATACGCAGTATTTT. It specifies CATSDLHRGGLNTQYF.

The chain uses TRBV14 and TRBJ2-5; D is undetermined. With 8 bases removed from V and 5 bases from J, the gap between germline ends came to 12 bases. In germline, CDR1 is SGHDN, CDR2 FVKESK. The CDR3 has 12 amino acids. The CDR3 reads CASGFVRETQYF. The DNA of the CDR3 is TGTGCCAGCGGTTTCGTCCGGGAGACCCAGTACTTC.

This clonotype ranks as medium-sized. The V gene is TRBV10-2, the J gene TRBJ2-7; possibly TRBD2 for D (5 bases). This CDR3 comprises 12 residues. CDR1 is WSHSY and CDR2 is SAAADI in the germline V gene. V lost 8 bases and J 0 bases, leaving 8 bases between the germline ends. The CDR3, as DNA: TGCGCCAGCGGACTCCACTCCTACGAGCAGTACTTC. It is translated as CASGLHSYEQYF.

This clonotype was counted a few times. In nucleotides, the CDR3 is TGCAGCGTCGCCGGGACAACCGGCACAGATACGCAGTATTTT. This gives the protein CSVAGTTGTDTQYF. The V call is TRBV29-1, the J call TRBJ2-3; possibly TRBD1 for D (6 bases). Germline V gives CDR1 SQVTM, CDR2 ANQGSEA. The CDR3 totals 14 residues. V shed 6 bases and J shed 1 base, with 14 bases lying between them.

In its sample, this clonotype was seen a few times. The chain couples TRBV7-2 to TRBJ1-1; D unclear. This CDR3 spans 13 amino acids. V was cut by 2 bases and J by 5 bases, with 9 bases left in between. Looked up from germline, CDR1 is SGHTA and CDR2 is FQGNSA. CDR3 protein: CASSLQLGTEAFF. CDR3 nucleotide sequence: TGTGCCAGCAGCTTACAACTCGGGACTGAAGCTTTCTTT.